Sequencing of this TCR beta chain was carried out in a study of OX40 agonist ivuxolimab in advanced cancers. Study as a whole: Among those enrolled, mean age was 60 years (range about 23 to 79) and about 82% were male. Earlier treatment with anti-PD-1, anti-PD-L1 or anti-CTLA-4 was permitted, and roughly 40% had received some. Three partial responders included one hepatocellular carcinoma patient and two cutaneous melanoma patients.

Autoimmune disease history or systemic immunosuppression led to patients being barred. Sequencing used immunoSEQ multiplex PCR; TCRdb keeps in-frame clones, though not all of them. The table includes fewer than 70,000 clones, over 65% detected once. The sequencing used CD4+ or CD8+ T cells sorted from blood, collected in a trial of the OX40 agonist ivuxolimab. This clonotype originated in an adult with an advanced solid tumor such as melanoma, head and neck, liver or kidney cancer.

The CDR3 DNA is TGCGCCAGCAGCTTCCGCAGCGCCAGTTCGGGGACCGGGGAGCTGTTTTTT. Protein product: CASSFRSASSGTGELFF. V and J are TRBV5-1 and TRBJ2-2, with a possible D match to TRBD2 (5 bases). The CDR3 is 17 residues long. Deletions cut 2 bases from V and 5 bases from J, with 19 bases between. Germline-derived CDR1 and CDR2 are SGHRS and YFSETQ.